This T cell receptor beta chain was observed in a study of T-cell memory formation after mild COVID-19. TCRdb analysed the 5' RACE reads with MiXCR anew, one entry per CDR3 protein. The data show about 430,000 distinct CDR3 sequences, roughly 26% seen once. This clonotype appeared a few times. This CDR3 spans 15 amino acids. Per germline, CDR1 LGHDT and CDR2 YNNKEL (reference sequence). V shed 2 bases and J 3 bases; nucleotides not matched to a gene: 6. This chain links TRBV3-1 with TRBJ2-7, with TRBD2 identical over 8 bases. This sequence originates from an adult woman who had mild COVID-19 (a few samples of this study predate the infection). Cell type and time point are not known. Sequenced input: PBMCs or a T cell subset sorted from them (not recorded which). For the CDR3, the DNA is TGTGCCAGCAGCCAATCCGGGGGGGCTTTCTACGAGCAGTACTTC. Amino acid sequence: CASSQSGGAFYEQYF.